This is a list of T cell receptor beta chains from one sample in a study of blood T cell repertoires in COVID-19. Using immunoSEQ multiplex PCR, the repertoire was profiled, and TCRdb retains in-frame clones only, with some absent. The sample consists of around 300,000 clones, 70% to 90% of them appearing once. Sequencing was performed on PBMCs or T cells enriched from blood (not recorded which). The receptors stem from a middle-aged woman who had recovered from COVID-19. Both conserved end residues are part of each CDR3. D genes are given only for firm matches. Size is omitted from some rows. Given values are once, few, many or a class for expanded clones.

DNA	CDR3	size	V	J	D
TGTGCCAGCAGTCCGGGACAGGAGAGCTCCTATAATTCACCCCTCCACTTT	CASSPGQESSYNSPLHF	once	TRBV6-2/TRBV6-3	TRBJ1-6	TRBD1
TGTGCCACCAGCCCCGCCGGGACAGGGGACTACGAGCAGTACTTC	CATSPAGTGDYEQYF	few	TRBV15	TRBJ2-7	TRBD1
TGTGCCAGCCGGCGGGGGAACACTGAAGCTTTCTTT	CASRRGNTEAFF	once	TRBV28	TRBJ1-1	-
TGCAGTGCTAGTAAGACCGGGGCCTACGAGCAGTACTTC	CSASKTGAYEQYF	-	TRBV20-1	TRBJ2-7	-
TGTGCCAGCAGCCAACGCACTAGCGAAAACAATGAGCAGTTCTTC	CASSQRTSENNEQFF	-	TRBV3-1/TRBV3-2	TRBJ2-1	TRBD2
TGTGCCAGCAGCTTGAAACAGGGTTCTTTCGAGCAGTACTTC	CASSLKQGSFEQYF	-	TRBV5-4	TRBJ2-7	-
TGTGCCAGCAGGGGACAGGGTGAGGATACGCAGTATTTT	CASRGQGEDTQYF	-	TRBV6-5	TRBJ2-3	TRBD1
TGTGCCAGCAGTTTATCGGCCAGGGCCTCTGGGGCCAACGTCCTGACTTTC	CASSLSARASGANVLTF	-	TRBV27	TRBJ2-6	-
TGTGCCAGCAGCGCAACAGGGGGTCAGCCCCAGCATTTT	CASSATGGQPQHF	-	TRBV7-3	TRBJ1-5	TRBD1
TGCAGTGCTAGTTTGCCAGGGATCGTGGGGGAGACCCAGTACTTC	CSASLPGIVGETQYF	-	TRBV20-1	TRBJ2-5	-
TGTGCCAGCAGGAAACAGGGAAACAGCAATCAGCCCCAGCATTTT	CASRKQGNSNQPQHF	-	TRBV28	TRBJ1-5	-
TGTGCCAGTACTCGGGGGTGGGATGAGCAGTTCTTC	CASTRGWDEQFF	-	TRBV2	TRBJ2-1	-
TGTGCCAGCAGCCAAGGGGGAGCCAATGAGCAGTTCTTC	CASSQGGANEQFF	-	TRBV3-1/TRBV3-2	TRBJ2-1	-
TGCGCCAGCAGTTATAACACAGATACGCAGTATTTT	CASSYNTDTQYF	-	TRBV5-1	TRBJ2-3	-
TGTGCCAGCAGCTCCCCGCCCGGTTGGGGGCGCACCGGGGAGCTGTTTTTT	CASSSPPGWGRTGELFF	-	TRBV7-9	TRBJ2-2	-
TGTGCCAGCAGCCGCACTAGCGGGAGGGTCAATGAGCAGTTCTTC	CASSRTSGRVNEQFF	-	TRBV11-2	TRBJ2-1	TRBD2
TGTGCCAGCTCGCCCATACTGACAGGGCGAGAGACCCAGTACTTC	CASSPILTGRETQYF	-	TRBV18	TRBJ2-5	TRBD1
TGTGCCAGCAGCCCAGGGAAGTTCCAAGAGACCCAGTACTTC	CASSPGKFQETQYF	-	TRBV5-8	TRBJ2-5	-
TGCGCCAGCAGTACAGCGACAGGGGGTCAGGAGACCCAGTACTTC	CASSTATGGQETQYF	once	TRBV5-1	TRBJ2-5	TRBD1
TGTGCCAGCAGCCAAGATAGTAAGCGGATAGCCCAGCATTTT	CASSQDSKRIAQHF	once	TRBV4-2	TRBJ1-5	-
TGTGCCAGTAGTATAGAGATACTAGCGGGAGGAGGTTACGAGCAGTACTTC	CASSIEILAGGGYEQYF	-	TRBV19	TRBJ2-7	TRBD2
TGTGCCAGCAGTGAGGAGACCCAGTACTTC	CASSEETQYF	-	TRBV9	TRBJ2-5	-
TGTGCCAGCAGCCTACGGGGGGCCGAAGAGACCCAGTACTTC	CASSLRGAEETQYF	-	TRBV7-9	TRBJ2-5	-
TGTGCCACCGTGCGGGACCTTACCTACGAGCAGTACTTC	CATVRDLTYEQYF	-	TRBV28	TRBJ2-7	-
TGTGCCAGCAGTTTAATCGGGACAAAAGGAAACACCATATATTTT	CASSLIGTKGNTIYF	-	TRBV28	TRBJ1-3	-
TGTGCCAGCTCACACAGGGACAGCCACAATGAGCAGTTCTTC	CASSHRDSHNEQFF	-	TRBV18	TRBJ2-1	TRBD1
TGTGCCAGCAGCGTAGTTCCAGGGGAAGTTGCTGAAGCTTTCTTT	CASSVVPGEVAEAFF	-	TRBV9	TRBJ1-1	-
TGTGCCAGCAGCTTGTCCGGGAGGGCCCTGGGTGAGCAGTTCTTC	CASSLSGRALGEQFF	-	TRBV7-6	TRBJ2-1	TRBD2
TGTGCCAGCACCGACCAACTAGGTCGGTCAGAGACCCAGTACTTC	CASTDQLGRSETQYF	-	TRBV3-1/TRBV3-2	TRBJ2-5	-
TGCGCCAGCAGCCAAGTGGGGGACAGGGATCAGCCCCAGCATTTT	CASSQVGDRDQPQHF	-	TRBV4-1	TRBJ1-5	TRBD1
TGTGCCAGCAGCCAATTTACAGGCTACACCTTC	CASSQFTGYTF	-	TRBV3-1/TRBV3-2	TRBJ1-2	-
TGCAGCTCCACAGTGAACACTGAAGCTTTCTTT	CSSTVNTEAFF	-	TRBV20-1	TRBJ1-1	-
TGCGCCAGCAGCTTGGCCAACCTAGCGCCTAACACCGGGGAGCTGTTTTTT	CASSLANLAPNTGELFF	few	TRBV5-1	TRBJ2-2	-
TGTGCCAGTAGTCAGGGGCCCCAGCCCCAGCATTTT	CASSQGPQPQHF	-	TRBV19	TRBJ1-5	-
TGTGCCAGCAGCTCGGACAGGGTGAACACCGGGGAGCTGTTTTTT	CASSSDRVNTGELFF	-	TRBV7-3	TRBJ2-2	TRBD1
TGTGCCAGCAGCCGACAGACAGACTATGGCTACACCTTC	CASSRQTDYGYTF	-	TRBV11-1	TRBJ1-2	-
TGTGCCAGCAGTGAACTAGCGGGAGACTACGAGCAGTACTTC	CASSELAGDYEQYF	-	TRBV2	TRBJ2-7	TRBD2
TGTGCCAGTAGACCGGGACAGGGAGCTTACAATGAGCAGTTCTTC	CASRPGQGAYNEQFF	once	TRBV19	TRBJ2-1	TRBD1
TGTGCCAGCAGTTACTCTCCTAGCGGGAGCCGGGAGACCCAGTACTTC	CASSYSPSGSRETQYF	-	TRBV6-2/TRBV6-3	TRBJ2-5	TRBD2
TGTGCCAGCAGCGATGGACTAGCGGAAGATACGCAGTATTTT	CASSDGLAEDTQYF	-	TRBV7-3	TRBJ2-3	TRBD2
TGTGCCAGCAGCTTATGGGGGACTAGCGGCAATGAGCAGTTCTTC	CASSLWGTSGNEQFF	-	TRBV7-2	TRBJ2-1	TRBD2
TGCGCCAGCAGCCATTATAGCGGGAGCGGTAGTGAGCAGTTCTTC	CASSHYSGSGSEQFF	-	TRBV4-3	TRBJ2-1	TRBD2
TGTGCCAGCAGTTTATACGCCGGTTATACGCAGTATTTT	CASSLYAGYTQYF	once	TRBV28	TRBJ2-3	-
TGTGCCAGCAGCTTGGGGGGGCGTGGTAGCAATCAGCCCCAGCATTTT	CASSLGGRGSNQPQHF	-	TRBV5-4	TRBJ1-5	-
TGTGCCAGCAGCTCCGGGACTAGCGGTAGTAAAGGCGAGCAGTACTTC	CASSSGTSGSKGEQYF	-	TRBV7-2	TRBJ2-7	TRBD2
TGTGCCAGCAGTTTTTCTCTGGGCGAGACCCAGTACTTC	CASSFSLGETQYF	few	TRBV27	TRBJ2-5	-
TGTGCCAGCAGCCCCCCGGGACTGTCCTACGAGCAGTACTTC	CASSPPGLSYEQYF	-	TRBV16	TRBJ2-7	-
TGTGCCAGCAGCCAGGGGGGGACAGGCACCTACGAGCAGTACTTC	CASSQGGTGTYEQYF	-	TRBV11-3	TRBJ2-7	-
TGCGCCAGCAGCTTGGAGCGGGAGGCCGATACGCAGTATTTT	CASSLEREADTQYF	-	TRBV5-1	TRBJ2-3	TRBD2
TGTGCCAGCACCCAGGGTCATAGCGGGGACTCCTACGAGCAGTACTTC	CASTQGHSGDSYEQYF	-	TRBV2	TRBJ2-7	TRBD2
TGTGCCACCAGCATCCTTCGGGGGGGACTGAGCACAGATACGCAGTATTTT	CATSILRGGLSTDTQYF	-	TRBV15	TRBJ2-3	TRBD2
TGTGCCAGCAGTGAAAAATTGAGGGGGAATCAGCCCCAGCATTTT	CASSEKLRGNQPQHF	-	TRBV2	TRBJ1-5	-
TGTGCCAGCAGCTTAGATTTCTCCTCCGGCTACACCTTC	CASSLDFSSGYTF	-	TRBV7-2	TRBJ1-2	-